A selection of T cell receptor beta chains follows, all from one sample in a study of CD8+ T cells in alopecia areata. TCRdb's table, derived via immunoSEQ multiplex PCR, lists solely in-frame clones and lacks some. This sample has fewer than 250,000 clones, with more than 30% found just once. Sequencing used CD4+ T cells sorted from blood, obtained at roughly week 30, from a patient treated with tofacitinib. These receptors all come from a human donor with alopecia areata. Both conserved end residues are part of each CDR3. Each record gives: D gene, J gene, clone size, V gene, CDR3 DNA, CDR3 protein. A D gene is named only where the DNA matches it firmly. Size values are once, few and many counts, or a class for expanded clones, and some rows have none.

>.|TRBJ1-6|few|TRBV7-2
TGTGCCAGCAGCCGCCCCTCTTGGTCACCCCTCCACTTT
CASSRPSWSPLHF
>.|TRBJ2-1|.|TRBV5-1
TGCGCCAGCAGCTTGGCACAGGGCAAGAATGAGCAGTTCTTC
CASSLAQGKNEQFF
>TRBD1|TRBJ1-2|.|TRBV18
TGTGCCAGCTCATTGGGGACAGAGAACTATGGCTACACCTTC
CASSLGTENYGYTF
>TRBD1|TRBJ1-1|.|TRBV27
TGTGCCAGCAGCTCCAGGGGGCTGAGGGTGGGGACTGAAGCTTTCTTT
CASSSRGLRVGTEAFF
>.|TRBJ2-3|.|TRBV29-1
TGCAGCGTTGGTGAGATCGGCAGGGCGACAGATACGCAGTATTTT
CSVGEIGRATDTQYF
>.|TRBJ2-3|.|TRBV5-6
TGTGCCAGCAGCTTGGGAGGCTACGCATCAAATACGCAGTATTTT
CASSLGGYASNTQYF
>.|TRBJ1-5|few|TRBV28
TGTGCCAGCAGTTTAGGGGGGCGCCTTGGCCAGCCCCAGCATTTT
CASSLGGRLGQPQHF
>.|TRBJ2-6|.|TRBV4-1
TGCGCCAGCAGCCAAGTGTGGGGGGATCTCTCTGGGGCCAACGTCCTGACTTTC
CASSQVWGDLSGANVLTF
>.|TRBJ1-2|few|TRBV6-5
TGTGCCAGCAGTTACAGGGGGGGGCCCTATGGCTACACCTTC
CASSYRGGPYGYTF
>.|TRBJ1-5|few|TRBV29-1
TGCAGCGTTGGCTCATGGAATCAGCCCCAGCATTTT
CSVGSWNQPQHF
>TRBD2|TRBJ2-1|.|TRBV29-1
TGCAGCGTTCTAAGGGAGGGTTCGAGATTAGGAAGCGGGCAGTTCTTC
CSVLREGSRLGSGQFF
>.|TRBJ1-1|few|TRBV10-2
TGCGCCAGCAGTGCGGGCAGGAACACTGAAGCTTTCTTT
CASSAGRNTEAFF
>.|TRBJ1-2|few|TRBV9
TGTGCCAGCAGCGTAGATGCTACAGGGAGGTCCTATGGCTACACCTTC
CASSVDATGRSYGYTF
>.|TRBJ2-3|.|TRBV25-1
TGTGCCAGCAGTGGACGTCCCCCGGGACCGGGAGGCACAGATACGCAGTATTTT
CASSGRPPGPGGTDTQYF
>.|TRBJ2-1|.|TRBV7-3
TGTGCCAGCAGCGAAACTAGGAACAATGAGCAGTTCTTC
CASSETRNNEQFF
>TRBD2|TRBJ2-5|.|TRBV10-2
TGCGCCAGCAGCGGACTAGCGGGGGAGACCCAGTACTTC
CASSGLAGETQYF
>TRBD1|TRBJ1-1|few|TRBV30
TGTGCCTGGAGTGACAGGGGGCGGTGGAACACTGAAGCTTTCTTT
CAWSDRGRWNTEAFF
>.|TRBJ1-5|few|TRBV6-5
TGTGCCAGCCGGGGGAAGCTCGCATATCAGCCCCAGCATTTT
CASRGKLAYQPQHF
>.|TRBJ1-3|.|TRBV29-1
TGCAGCGTTGAAGATAAGGCACAATCCTCTGGAAACACCATATATTTT
CSVEDKAQSSGNTIYF
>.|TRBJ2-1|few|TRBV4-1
TGCGCCAGCAGCCAATTAAGCTCCTACAATGAGCAGTTCTTC
CASSQLSSYNEQFF
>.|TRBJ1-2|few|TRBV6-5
TGTGCCAGCAGTTTAGGGGGTTTAAACTCCGGCTACACCTTC
CASSLGGLNSGYTF
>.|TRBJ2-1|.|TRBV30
TGTGCCTGGGCAGGGGACTTATACAATGAGCAGTTCTTC
CAWAGDLYNEQFF
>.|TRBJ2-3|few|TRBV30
TGTGCCTGGAGAGGACAGCGTACGCAGTATTTT
CAWRGQRTQYF
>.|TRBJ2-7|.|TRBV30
.
CAWSVAGGTKYF
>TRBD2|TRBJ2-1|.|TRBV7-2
TGTGCCAGCTTTGGGGGCGGGACTAGCTCCTACAATGAGCAGTTCTTC
CASFGGGTSSYNEQFF
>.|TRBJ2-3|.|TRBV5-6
TGTGCCAGCAGCTTGGGACCGGGAGCAGATACGCAGTATTTT
CASSLGPGADTQYF
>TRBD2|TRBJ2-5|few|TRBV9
TGTGCCAGCAGACAATCGGGACTAGCTCAAGAGACCCAGTACTTC
CASRQSGLAQETQYF
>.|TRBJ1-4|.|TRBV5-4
TGTGCCAGCAGCCCTGATGGCATTAATGAAAAACTGTTTTTT
CASSPDGINEKLFF
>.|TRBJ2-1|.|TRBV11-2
TGTGCCAGCAGCTTAGACAGGGGCAACAATGAGCAGTTCTTC
CASSLDRGNNEQFF
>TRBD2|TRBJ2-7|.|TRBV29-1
TGCAGCGTTGATGTTAGCTCGGGGAGGGGAGAGCAGTACTTC
CSVDVSSGRGEQYF
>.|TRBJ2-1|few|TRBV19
TGTGCCAGTAGTAATGGGCAGAACAATGAGCAGTTCTTC
CASSNGQNNEQFF
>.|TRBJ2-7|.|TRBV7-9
TGTGCCAACCTGCCAGGGATTGACGAGCAGTACTTC
CANLPGIDEQYF
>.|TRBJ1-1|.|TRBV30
TGTGCCTGGAGCCCTAATCTAGACACTGAAGCTTTCTTT
CAWSPNLDTEAFF
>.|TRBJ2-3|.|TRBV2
TGTGCCAGCAGCTACGCCAGCCCGGATCATTATTTT
CASSYASPDHYF
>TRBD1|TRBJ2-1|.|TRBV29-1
TGCAGCGTCCTCGGGACAGGGGGCATAAGGTCCTACAATGAGCAGTTCTTC
CSVLGTGGIRSYNEQFF
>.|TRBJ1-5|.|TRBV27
TGTGCCAGCATCCCGGGGAAGCATAGCAATCAGCCCCAGCATTTT
CASIPGKHSNQPQHF
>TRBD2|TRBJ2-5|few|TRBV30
TGTGCCTGGAGGGTAGCGGGATCGGGAGAGACCCAGTACTTC
CAWRVAGSGETQYF
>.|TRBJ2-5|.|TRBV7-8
TGTGCCAGCAGCCCAGACAGCTGGGGACCAGAGACCCAGTACTTC
CASSPDSWGPETQYF
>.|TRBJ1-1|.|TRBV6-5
TGTGCCAGCAGCTTTCGAGTGGACACTGAAGCTTTCTTT
CASSFRVDTEAFF
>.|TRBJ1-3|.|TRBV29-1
TGCAGCGTTGTCTCCGGCCACTCTGGAAACACCATATATTTT
CSVVSGHSGNTIYF
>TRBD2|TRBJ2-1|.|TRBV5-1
TGCGCCAGCAGCTTGGGACTAGCGGGTGCTTACGGTGAGCAGTTCTTC
CASSLGLAGAYGEQFF
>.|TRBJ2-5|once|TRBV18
TGTGCCAGCTCACCACCGACTGTCCAAGAGACCCAGTACTTC
CASSPPTVQETQYF
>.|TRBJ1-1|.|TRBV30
TGTGCCTCCGTGTCGTGGATGAACACTGAAGCTTTCTTT
CASVSWMNTEAFF
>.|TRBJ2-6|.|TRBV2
TGTGCCAGCAGAAGGGACCGGGTCGAAGCTGGGGCCAACGTCCTGACTTTC
CASRRDRVEAGANVLTF
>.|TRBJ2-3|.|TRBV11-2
TGTGCCAGCAGCTTATTTAGATCCACAGATACGCAGTATTTT
CASSLFRSTDTQYF
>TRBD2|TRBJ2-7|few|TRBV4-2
TGTGCCAGCAGCCCCAGGACTAGCGGGAGTTACGAGCAGTACTTC
CASSPRTSGSYEQYF
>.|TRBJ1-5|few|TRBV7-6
TGTGCCAGCATTGGTCTGCGAGGCGTATATCAGCCCCAGCATTTT
CASIGLRGVYQPQHF
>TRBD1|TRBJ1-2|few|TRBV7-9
TGTGCCAGCAGCTTAGGCGGGGGACAGAGCTATGGCTACACCTTC
CASSLGGGQSYGYTF
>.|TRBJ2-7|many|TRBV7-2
TGTGCCAGCAGCGAAGCCCCTTCCTACGAGCAGTACTTC
CASSEAPSYEQYF
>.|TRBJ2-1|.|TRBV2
TGTGCCAGCATCGATAGGGCCATTGAGCAGTTCTTC
CASIDRAIEQFF
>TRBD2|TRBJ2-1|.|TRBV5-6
TGTGCCAGCAGCGGAACTCCGGGACTAGCGTTCTACAATGAGCAGTTCTTC
CASSGTPGLAFYNEQFF
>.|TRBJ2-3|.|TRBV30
TGTGCCTGGAGCGGACTTGCAACGACAGATACGCAGTATTTT
CAWSGLATTDTQYF